The subject of this entry is one T cell receptor (beta chain). What it binds is not known. The starting material, graft tissue, was processed to release intraepithelial and lamina propria lymphocytes. The sample comes from a study of graft-versus-host responses after intestinal transplantation. Whole-study results and caveats: Allografts of one patient group, those with graft-donor T cell macrochimerism, had high graft-versus-host to host-versus-graft clonal ratios. Investigators detected GvH clones in recipient marrow, with some emerging earlier in ileum or blood.

The table came from immunoSEQ multiplex PCR; TCRdb's copy has only in-frame clones and leaves some out. Seen here are 37,000 or so clones, about nine tenths observed once, and the top ten hold approximately 18%. V was clipped by 2 bases and J by 5 bases, with 12 bases between them. The CDR3 runs to 14 residues. Germline-derived CDR1 and CDR2 are SEHNR and FQNEAQ (reference sequence). This sequence was found in a human patient who received an intestinal transplant, so some T cells may come from the graft donor. The sequencing used ileum tissue, collected 200 to 210 days after intestinal transplant. The chain joins TRBV7-9 to TRBJ1-2; perhaps TRBD1 as D (6 bases). DNA for the CDR3: TGTGCCAGCAGCTTATCCTCAGGGGTTTATGGCTACACCTTC. Amino acids: CASSLSSGVYGYTF.